This entry lists 32 T cell receptor beta chains sequenced from one sample in a study of technical replicates of blood from a few donors. Profiled with immunoSEQ multiplex PCR; TCRdb holds only in-frame clones, not every one. This sample has approximately 89,000 clones, with about 94% found just once. The sample taken for sequencing was T cells isolated from PBMCs. All receptors come from a human donor in good health.

The genes are TRBV18 and TRBJ2-1; 8 bases fit TRBD1. J gave up 5 bases and V 4 bases, and 10 bases lay outside the gene matches. The CDR3 runs 16 residues. Germline V gene sequence: CDR1 KGHSH, CDR2 LQKENI. CDR3: CASSLRTGLVDNEQFF. CDR3 nucleotide sequence: TGTGCCAGCTCACTCAGGACAGGGTTAGTGGACAATGAGCAGTTCTTC.

Only a few counts were recorded for this clone. CDR3: CASSQATRMKETQYF. CDR3 coding DNA: TGCGCCAGCAGCCAAGCGACTAGGATGAAAGAGACCCAGTACTTC. V gene TRBV4-1 combines with J gene TRBJ2-5, with TRBD2 as a possible D gene (6 bases). V gave up 1 base and J gave up 3 bases, with 12 bases separating them. Germline CDR1 and CDR2: MGHRA and YSYEKL. This CDR3 is 15 amino acids long.

V is TRBV5-4 and J is TRBJ2-1; the D is unclear. Trimming removed 3 bases at V and 8 bases at J, with 9 bases between. CDR3 length equals 12 residues. The germline V gene has CDR1 SGHNT and CDR2 YYREEE (reference sequence). The CDR3, as DNA: TGTGCCAGCAGCTCTTACGAGGATGAGCAGTTCTTC. The encoded protein is CASSSYEDEQFF.

The CDR3 region is CASSLPQGNTQYF. The DNA for the CDR3 is TGCGCCAGCAGCTTGCCGCAGGGGAATACGCAGTATTTT. The chain uses TRBV5-1 and TRBJ2-3; D might be TRBD1 (6 bases). V lost 1 base and J lost 7, with 10 bases in between. The CDR3 extends over 13 amino acids. Per the germline V gene, CDR1 is SGHRS and CDR2 is YFSETQ.

The gene calls are TRBV12-5 and TRBJ1-4, with D possibly TRBD1 on 6 matching bases. Trimming cost V 0 bases and J 0 bases, with 17 bases left between them. The CDR3 contains 19 residues. CDR1 is LGHNT and CDR2 is FRNRAP in the germline V gene. This chain's CDR3 is CASGLVRTEEIATNEKLFF. In DNA, the CDR3 is TGTGCTAGTGGTTTGGTACGGACAGAAGAGATCGCAACTAATGAAAAACTGTTTTTT.

In this sample, this clone turned up once. This sequence joins TRBV30 and TRBJ2-4, with TRBD1 identical over 7 bases. The germline CDR1 and CDR2 sequences are GTSNPN and SVGIG (reference sequence). This CDR3 comprises 16 residues. V was pared by 3 bases and J by 0 bases, with 8 bases of the junction left unmatched. Here the CDR3 reads CAWRDKGAGAKNIQYF. As DNA, the CDR3 is TGTGCCTGGAGGGATAAGGGGGCAGGAGCCAAAAACATTCAGTACTTC.

The V call is TRBV12-5, the J call TRBJ2-7; the match to TRBD1 covers 7 bases. The germline CDR1 and CDR2 sequences are LGHNT and FRNRAP. The CDR3 has 14 amino acids. V lost 6 bases, J lost 0 bases, and 5 bases stayed unmatched. This CDR3 is CASGPGDSSYEQYF. The CDR3 nucleotides read TGTGCTAGTGGGCCTGGGGACAGCTCCTACGAGCAGTACTTC.

The chain recombines TRBV6-4 with TRBJ1-6; D is uncertain. The CDR3 is 14 amino acids. The germline V gene encodes CDR1 MRHNA and CDR2 SNTAGT. The V end was cut by 6 bases, the J end by 0 bases, with 6 bases between. The CDR3 spells CASSLNSYNSPLHF. The CDR3 bases are TGTGCCAGCAGCCTAAACTCCTATAATTCACCCCTCCACTTT.

V and J are TRBV14 and TRBJ2-1, with D possibly TRBD2 on 6 matching bases. The CDR3 runs to 16 residues. The ends were cut back, 4 bases at V and 6 bases at J, with 19 bases in the middle. Germline CDR1 is SGHDN and CDR2 is FVKESK. CDR3 sequence (DNA): TGTGCCAGCAGCCCAAGAGTGCGAGGAGGGCGCAATGAGCAGTTCTTC. As protein: CASSPRVRGGRNEQFF.

The chain uses TRBV5-5 and TRBJ1-4; D might be TRBD1 (5 bases). The CDR3 is 14 amino acids. V was trimmed by 3 bases and J by 3 bases, leaving 9 bases between them. Germline CDR1 SGHKS, CDR2 YYEKEE (reference sequence). CDR3 nucleotides: TGTGCCAGCAGCTCCCGGACATCTAATGAAAAACTGTTTTTT. As protein: CASSSRTSNEKLFF.

In its sample, this clone was seen once. The chain carries TRBV19 and TRBJ2-2, with 9 nucleotides matching TRBD2. The germline V gene encodes CDR1 LNHDA and CDR2 SQIVND (reference sequence). V lost 8 bases and J lost 6; bases outside the gene matches: 13. This CDR3 is 16 amino acids long. The CDR3, as DNA: TGTGCCAGTGGGGAGCTTGCGGGAGGGCGGTCCGGGGAGCTGTTTTTT. This codes for CASGELAGGRSGELFF.

The chain recombines TRBV7-3 with TRBJ2-1; 10 bases line up with TRBD2. CDR1 is SGHTA and CDR2 is FQGTGA in the germline V gene. J lost 8 bases, V lost 5 bases, and 9 bases had no gene match. The CDR3 loop spans 15 amino acids. CDR3 protein: CASSATSGAGDEQFF. The DNA for the CDR3 is TGTGCCAGCAGCGCAACTAGCGGGGCCGGGGATGAGCAGTTCTTC.

This clone has more than one count but fewer than ten. This chain links TRBV6-1 with TRBJ2-7; a weak D match, TRBD2 (7 bases). Germline lookup yields CDR1 MNHNS and CDR2 SASEGT. Trimming cost V 8 bases and J 4 bases, with 18 bases left between them. The CDR3 is 14 amino acids. The CDR3: CASAGAGALYEQYF. The DNA of the CDR3 is TGTGCCAGCGCGGGGGCAGGGGCATTATACGAGCAGTACTTC.

The chain employs TRBV6-5 and TRBJ1-4; TRBD1 matches 8 bases. Germline V gene sequence: CDR1 MNHEY, CDR2 SVGAGI. V lost 2 bases, J lost 3 bases, and 2 bases stayed unmatched. There are 15 residues in the CDR3. The CDR3: CASSYQGAANEKLFF. CDR3 coding DNA: TGTGCCAGCAGTTACCAGGGGGCTGCTAATGAAAAACTGTTTTTT.

CDR3: CASSKGLDGRDIQYF. In DNA, the CDR3 is TGTGCCAGCAGTAAGGGACTAGACGGGAGAGACATTCAGTACTTC. The genes are TRBV6-6 and TRBJ2-4; 8 nucleotides line up with TRBD2. Losses at the gene ends were 5 bases for V and 8 bases for J; bases not matched to a gene: 11. This CDR3 region has 15 residues. The germline gives CDR1 MNHNY, CDR2 SVGAGI (reference sequence).

Only one count was recorded for this clone. This CDR3 is CASSLDPQGPGELFF. The CDR3 nucleotides are TGTGCCAGCAGCTTAGACCCACAGGGGCCCGGGGAGCTGTTTTTT. The chain is built from TRBV7-6 and TRBJ2-2, with 7 bases aligning to TRBD1. J gave up 6 bases and V 1 base, and 5 bases lay outside the gene matches. The germline V gene encodes CDR1 SGHVS and CDR2 FNYEAQ. The CDR3 spans 15 residues.

This clone was seen just once. The chain uses TRBV5-4 and TRBJ2-7; a weak D match, TRBD1 (5 bases). The CDR3 spans 13 residues. Between the trimmed V and J ends, which lost 2 bases and 7 bases, there was a span of 13 bases. Germline lookup yields CDR1 SGHNT and CDR2 YYREEE (reference sequence). CDR3 protein: CASSFQGRWEQYF. The CDR3 bases are TGTGCCAGCAGCTTTCAGGGTAGGTGGGAGCAGTACTTC.

The chain recombines TRBV28 with TRBJ2-1, with D possibly being TRBD2 (5 bases). Germline values: CDR1 MDHEN, CDR2 SYDVKM. V shed 5 bases and J shed 8 bases, with 7 bases lying between them. The CDR3 is 11 amino acids. The CDR3 protein is CASSRDHEQFF. Here the CDR3 DNA reads TGTGCCAGCAGTCGGGATCATGAGCAGTTCTTC.

V gene TRBV6-4 combines with J gene TRBJ2-2; D may be TRBD1 (6 bases). V was cut by 7 bases and J by 3 bases, with 12 bases left in between. The V gene's germline CDR1 is MRHNA and CDR2 SNTAGT. CDR3 length equals 14 residues. CDR3 sequence reads: CASKQGLDTGELFF. The CDR3 DNA reads as TGTGCCAGCAAACAGGGATTGGACACCGGGGAGCTGTTTTTT.

Note on this clone: One end of the junction fails to match germline, which may point to a read error. The V and J genes are TRBV7-9 and TRBJ2-3; 11 bases match TRBD2. Germline V gene data show CDR1 as SEHNR and CDR2 as FQNEAQ (reference sequence). This CDR3 is built from 15 residues. The CDR3 protein is CASSLAGGGADTQYF. The CDR3 coding sequence is TGTGCCAGCAGCCTAGCGGGAGGCGGTGCAGATACGCAGTATTTT.

This chain uses TRBV27 with TRBJ1-3, with D uncertain. V was pared by 6 bases and J by 0 bases, with 6 bases between. This CDR3 comprises 13 residues. Germline CDR1 MNHEY, CDR2 SMNVEV (reference sequence). The DNA of the CDR3 is TGTGCCAGCAGAAGGAGCTCTGGAAACACCATATATTTT. It is translated as CASRRSSGNTIYF.

The chain joins TRBV2 to TRBJ2-1; 7 positions agree with TRBD1. The CDR3 covers 15 residues. Trimming took 5 bases from V and 2 from J; bases not matched to a gene: 6. The germline CDR1 and CDR2 sequences are SNHLY and FYNNEI. The CDR3 DNA reads as TGTGCCAGCAGTAGTCCAGGACAGGCCTACAATGAGCAGTTCTTC. Translation: CASSSPGQAYNEQFF.

V and J are TRBV7-6 and TRBJ1-2; D is unclear. V lost 4 bases to trimming and J lost 8 bases, with 11 bases between them. This CDR3 spans 12 amino acids. Germline V gene sequence: CDR1 SGHVS, CDR2 FNYEAQ. DNA for the CDR3: TGTGCCAGCAGCTCTTCCGTCGGGGGCTACACCTTC. It codes for CASSSSVGGYTF.

The chain links TRBV18 to TRBJ1-1; weak D call: TRBD1 (6 bases). The CDR3 has 14 residues. V dropped 4 bases and J dropped 6 bases, with 15 bases sitting between them. Germline-derived CDR1 and CDR2 are KGHSH and LQKENI. The CDR3 sequence: CASSLMDSGAEAFF. The CDR3 nucleotides are TGTGCCAGCTCACTAATGGACAGCGGAGCTGAAGCTTTCTTT.

The chain employs TRBV25-1 and TRBJ1-6; the match to TRBD1 covers 9 bases. CDR1 MGHDK and CDR2 SYGVNS come from the germline V gene. This CDR3 is built from 15 residues. V was clipped by 3 bases and J by 5 bases; unmatched bases: 2. The CDR3 region has the DNA TGTGCCAGCAGTGACAGGGACAGGGATAATTCACCCCTCCACTTT. The encoded protein is CASSDRDRDNSPLHF. Using reference TRBV25-1 and TRBJ1-6 for the parts outside the CDR3, the full variable domain is EADIYQTPRYLVIGTGKKITLECSQTMGHDKMYWYQQDPGMELHLIHYSYGVNSTEKGDLSSESTVSRIRTEHFPLTLESARPSHTSQYLCASSDRDRDNSPLHFGNGTRLTVT.

The rearrangement uses TRBV5-4 and TRBJ2-2, with D possibly matching TRBD2 (6 bases). V lost 2 bases, J lost 4 bases, and 9 bases lay in between. In germline, CDR1 is SGHNT, CDR2 YYREEE (reference sequence). The CDR3 contains 14 residues. The CDR3 sequence is CASSFRDFTGELFF. CDR3 nucleotide sequence: TGTGCCAGCAGCTTCCGGGACTTCACCGGGGAGCTGTTTTTT.

The chain links TRBV5-1 to TRBJ1-2; D is unclear. The germline V gene encodes CDR1 SGHRS and CDR2 YFSETQ. This CDR3 spans 17 amino acids. V lost 4 bases, J lost 5 bases, and 24 bases lay in between. The CDR3 DNA follows: TGCGCCAGCAGCCCGCTAAGCCTCAGGTCTCGGAAGTATGGCTACACCTTC. It is translated as CASSPLSLRSRKYGYTF.

V is TRBV6-1 and J is TRBJ2-1; D is ambiguous. Trimming cost V 6 bases and J 5 bases, with 8 bases left between them. This CDR3 spans 12 amino acids. Looked up from germline, CDR1 is MNHNS and CDR2 is SASEGT. The CDR3 sequence: CASSGENNEQFF. CDR3 bases: TGTGCCAGCAGCGGAGAAAACAATGAGCAGTTCTTC.

V gene TRBV11-2 combines with J gene TRBJ2-7; 9 bases are shared with TRBD1. From germline, CDR1 is SGHAT and CDR2 FQNNGV. This CDR3 contains 16 residues. Germline trimming cut 1 base from V and 2 bases from J; bases unmatched to any gene: 6. The DNA of the CDR3 is TGTGCCAGCAGCTTAGTCCCGGGACAGGGCACCTACGAGCAGTACTTC. The encoded protein is CASSLVPGQGTYEQYF.

This chain joins TRBV2 and TRBJ1-1; tentative D call: TRBD1 (5 bases). The germline V gene has CDR1 SNHLY and CDR2 FYNNEI. The CDR3 sequence is 16 residues long. V lost 3 bases to trimming and J lost 2 bases, with 16 bases between them. The CDR3 DNA is TGTGCCAGCAGTGACACGGGGGTCAGCCAAAACACTGAAGCTTTCTTT. This codes for CASSDTGVSQNTEAFF.

The chain is built from TRBV6-5 and TRBJ1-2; 9 nucleotides agree with TRBD1. V trimming: 2 bases; J trimming: 8 bases; junction bases outside the gene matches: 3. Germline CDR1 reads MNHEY; CDR2 reads SVGAGI. This CDR3 contains 13 residues. The CDR3 loop is CASSYRDREGYTF. CDR3 sequence (DNA): TGTGCCAGCAGTTACAGGGACAGGGAGGGCTACACCTTC.

The chain employs TRBV28 and TRBJ2-2; D might be TRBD1 (7 bases). Trimming cost V 4 bases and J 3 bases, with 12 bases left between them. This CDR3 comprises 15 residues. Germline V gives CDR1 MDHEN, CDR2 SYDVKM. The CDR3: CASSSTRGDTGELFF. The CDR3 DNA reads as TGTGCCAGCAGTTCGACCAGGGGGGACACCGGGGAGCTGTTTTTT. Full variable domain (rest looked up from reference TRBV28 and TRBJ2-2): DVKVTQSSRYLVKRTGEKVFLECVQDMDHENMFWYRQDPGLGLRLIYFSYDVKMKEKGDIPEGYSVSREKKERFSLILESASTNQTSMYLCASSSTRGDTGELFFGEGSRLTVL.